The TCR beta chain described here comes from a study of T cells in Graves' hyperthyroidism and ophthalmopathy. Broader study findings: Most clonotypes that expanded in the thyroid above 0.001 also showed up in blood.

Concerning this clonotype: Its target is not known. Likely a read error: the CDR3 ends without its conserved phenylalanine or tryptophan.

TCR beta CDR3 sequences were amplified from RNA transcripts. The TCR CDR3 first-round RT-PCR relied on the HTBI primer set. From the multiplex PCR reads, TCRdb called clonotypes with MiXCR, one entry per CDR3 protein. In the table there are some 490,000 distinct CDR3 sequences, 22% of which are singletons. The CDR3 sequence is 12 residues long. The V segment lost 6 bases and the J segment 4 bases; nucleotides outside the gene matches: 2. Germline lookup yields CDR1 MDHEN and CDR2 SYDVKM. For ophthalmopathy patients, the Clinical Activity Score was at least 3 and the NOSPECS grade at least 4; duration was under 3 months. Lactation, pregnancy, other autoimmune disease or uncontrolled infection excluded patients.

This receptor was obtained from a woman aged 70-85 years with Graves' ophthalmopathy. The sample consisted of blood. The J gene is TRBJ1-2, the V gene TRBV28; 7 positions match TRBD1. The CDR3 sequence is CASRRDSYGYTV. CDR3 nucleotides: TGTGCCAGCAGGCGGGACAGCTATGGCTACACCGTC.